This T cell receptor (beta chain) was sequenced in a study of cytomegalovirus exposure and HLA in healthy donors. The germline gives CDR1 MNHEY, CDR2 SVGAGI. The trim removed 6 bases at V and 2 bases at J, leaving 3 bases unmatched. The CDR3 has 13 residues. Notes on this clone: Its antigen is unidentified.

Notes on the study in general: Data from an earlier analysis indicated that most TCR beta V segments were productive either about 90% or about 30% of the time. Association of roughly 17,000 TCR beta sequences with HLA alleles was found at 0.05 false discovery rate in a later analysis. In a later analysis, HLA-associated beta chains showed higher expansion and lower generation probabilities than comparable chains.

The PCR contained 60 Vbeta and 13 Jbeta primers. Methods used by the authors: As a later analysis found, there were 80 million to 90 million unique TCR beta chains, of which about 10 million were shared. TCRdb's table, derived via immunoSEQ multiplex PCR, lists solely in-frame clones and lacks some. Clone size and the V and J calls come from that table; the DNA yielded D and trimming. The sample includes fewer than 150,000 clones, roughly 83% of them seen just once. What was sequenced was PBMCs. This chain joins TRBV6-5 and TRBJ2-7; 8 bases are a match to TRBD1. This TCR came from a man aged 35 to 55 in good health and CMV-seropositive. CDR3 in DNA: TGTGCCAGCAGGCCAGGGGGCACCTACGAGCAGTACTTC. Amino acid sequence: CASRPGGTYEQYF.